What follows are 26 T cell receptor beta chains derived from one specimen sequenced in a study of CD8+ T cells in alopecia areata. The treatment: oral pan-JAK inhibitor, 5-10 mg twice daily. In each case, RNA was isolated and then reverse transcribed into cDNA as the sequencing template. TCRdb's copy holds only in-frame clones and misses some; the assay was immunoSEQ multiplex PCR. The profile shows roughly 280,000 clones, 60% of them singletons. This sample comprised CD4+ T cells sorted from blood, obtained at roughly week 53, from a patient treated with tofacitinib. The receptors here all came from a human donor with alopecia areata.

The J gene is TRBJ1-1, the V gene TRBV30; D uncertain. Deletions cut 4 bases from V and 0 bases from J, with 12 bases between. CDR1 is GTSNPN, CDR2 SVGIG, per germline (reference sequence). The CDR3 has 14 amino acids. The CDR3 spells CAWNPGQMNTEAFF. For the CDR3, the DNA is TGTGCCTGGAACCCGGGCCAAATGAACACTGAAGCTTTCTTT.

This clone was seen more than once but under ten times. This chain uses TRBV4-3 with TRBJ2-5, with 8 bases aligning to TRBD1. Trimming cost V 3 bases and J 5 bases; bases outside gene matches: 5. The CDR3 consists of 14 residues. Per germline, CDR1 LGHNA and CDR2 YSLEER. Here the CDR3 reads CASSQTGAEETQYF. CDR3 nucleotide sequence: TGCGCCAGCAGCCAGACAGGGGCCGAGGAGACCCAGTACTTC.

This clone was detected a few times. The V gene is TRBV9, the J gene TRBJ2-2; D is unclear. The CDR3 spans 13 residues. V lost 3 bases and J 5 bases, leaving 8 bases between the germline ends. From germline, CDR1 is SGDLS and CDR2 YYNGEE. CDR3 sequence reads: CASSAQNTGELFF. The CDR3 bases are TGTGCCAGCAGCGCACAGAATACCGGGGAGCTGTTTTTT.

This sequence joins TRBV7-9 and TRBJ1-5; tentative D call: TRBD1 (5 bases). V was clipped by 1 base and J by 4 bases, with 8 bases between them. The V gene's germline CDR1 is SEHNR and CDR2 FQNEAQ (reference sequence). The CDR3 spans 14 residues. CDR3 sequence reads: CASSLGGRNQPQHF. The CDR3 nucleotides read TGTGCCAGCAGCTTAGGGGGCAGGAATCAGCCCCAGCATTTT.

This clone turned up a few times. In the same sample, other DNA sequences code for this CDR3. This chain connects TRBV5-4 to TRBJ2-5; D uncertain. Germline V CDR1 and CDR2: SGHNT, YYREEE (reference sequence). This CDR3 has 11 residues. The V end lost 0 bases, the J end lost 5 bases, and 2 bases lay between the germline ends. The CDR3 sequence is CASSLEETQYF. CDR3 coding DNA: TGTGCCAGCAGCTTGGAGGAGACCCAGTACTTC.

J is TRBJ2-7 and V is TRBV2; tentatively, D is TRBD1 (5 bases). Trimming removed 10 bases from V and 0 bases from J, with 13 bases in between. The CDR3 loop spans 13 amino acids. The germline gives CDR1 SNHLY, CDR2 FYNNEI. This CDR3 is CANSQGNSYEQYF. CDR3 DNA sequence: TGTGCCAACTCCCAGGGAAACTCCTACGAGCAGTACTTC. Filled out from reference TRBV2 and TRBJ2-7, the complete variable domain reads EPEVTQTPSHQVTQMGQEVILRCVPISNHLYFYWYRQILGQKVEFLVSFYNNEISEKSEIFDDQFSVERPDGSNFTLKIRSTKLEDSAMYFCANSQGNSYEQYFGPGTRLTVT.

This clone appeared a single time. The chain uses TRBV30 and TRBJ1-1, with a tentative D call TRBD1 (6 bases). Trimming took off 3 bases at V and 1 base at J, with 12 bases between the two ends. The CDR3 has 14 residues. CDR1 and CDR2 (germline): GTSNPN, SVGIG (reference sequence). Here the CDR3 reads CAWRPRGPNTEAFF. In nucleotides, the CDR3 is TGTGCCTGGAGGCCCAGGGGACCGAACACTGAAGCTTTCTTT.

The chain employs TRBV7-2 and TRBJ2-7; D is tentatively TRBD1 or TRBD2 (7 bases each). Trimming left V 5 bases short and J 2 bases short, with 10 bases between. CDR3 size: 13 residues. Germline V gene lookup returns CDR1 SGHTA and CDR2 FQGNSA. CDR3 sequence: CASSQGGPYEQYF. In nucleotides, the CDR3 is TGTGCCAGCAGCCAGGGGGGGCCCTACGAGCAGTACTTC.

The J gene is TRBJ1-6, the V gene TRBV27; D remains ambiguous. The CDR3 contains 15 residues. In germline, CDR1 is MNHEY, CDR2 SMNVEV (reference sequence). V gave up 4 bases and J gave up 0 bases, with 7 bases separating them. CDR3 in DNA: TGTGCCAGCAGTTGGGTGCGCTCCTATAATTCACCCCTCCACTTT. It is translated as CASSWVRSYNSPLHF.

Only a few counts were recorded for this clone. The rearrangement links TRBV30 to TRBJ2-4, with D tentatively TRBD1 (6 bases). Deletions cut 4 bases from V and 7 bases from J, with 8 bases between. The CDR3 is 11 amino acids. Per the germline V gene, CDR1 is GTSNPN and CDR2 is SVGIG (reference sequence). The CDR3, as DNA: TGTGCCTGGACAGGGGCTAACATTCAGTACTTC. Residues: CAWTGANIQYF.

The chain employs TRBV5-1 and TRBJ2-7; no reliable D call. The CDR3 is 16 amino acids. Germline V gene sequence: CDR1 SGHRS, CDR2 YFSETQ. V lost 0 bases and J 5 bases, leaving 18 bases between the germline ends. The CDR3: CASSLDIIGPVDEQYF. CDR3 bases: TGCGCCAGCAGCTTGGATATTATTGGGCCCGTCGACGAGCAGTACTTC.

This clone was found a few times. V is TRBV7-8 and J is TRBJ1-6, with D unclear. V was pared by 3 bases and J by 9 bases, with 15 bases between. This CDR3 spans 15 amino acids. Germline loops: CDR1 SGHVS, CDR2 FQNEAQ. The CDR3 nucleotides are TGTGCCAGCAGCTTCACACCGATGGAAAGTTCACCCCTCCACTTT. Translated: CASSFTPMESSPLHF.

The CDR3, as DNA: TGCGCCAGCAGCTTGGTAGCAGGATGGAACACTGAAGCTTTCTTT. Translating it yields CASSLVAGWNTEAFF. The chain combines TRBV5-1 with TRBJ1-1, with D uncertain. The CDR3 extends over 15 amino acids. CDR1 is SGHRS, CDR2 YFSETQ, per germline. The V and J ends lost 0 bases and 1 base respectively, with 10 bases between them.

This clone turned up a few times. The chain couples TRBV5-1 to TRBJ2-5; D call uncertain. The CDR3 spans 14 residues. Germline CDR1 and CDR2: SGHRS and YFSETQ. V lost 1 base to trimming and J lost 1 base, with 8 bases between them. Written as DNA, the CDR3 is TGCGCCAGCAGCTTGCTCAGCCTCCAAGAGACCCAGTACTTC. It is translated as CASSLLSLQETQYF. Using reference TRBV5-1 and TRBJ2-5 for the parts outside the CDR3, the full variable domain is KAGVTQTPRYLIKTRGQQVTLSCSPISGHRSVSWYQQTPGQGLQFLFEYFSETQRNKGNFPGRFSGRQFSNSRSEMNVSTLELGDSALYLCASSLLSLQETQYFGPGTRLLVL.

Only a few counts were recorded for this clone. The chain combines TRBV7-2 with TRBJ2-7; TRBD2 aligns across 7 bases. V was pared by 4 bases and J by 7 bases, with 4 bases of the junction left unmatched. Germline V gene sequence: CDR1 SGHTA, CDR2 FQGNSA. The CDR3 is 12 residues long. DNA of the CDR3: TGTGCCAGCAGCTCGCCGGGACTAGAGCAGTACTTC. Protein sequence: CASSSPGLEQYF.

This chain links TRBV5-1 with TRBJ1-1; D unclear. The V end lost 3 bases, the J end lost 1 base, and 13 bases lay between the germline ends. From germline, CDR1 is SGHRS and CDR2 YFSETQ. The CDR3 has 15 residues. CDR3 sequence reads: CASSSPGLGNTEAFF. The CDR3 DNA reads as TGCGCCAGCAGCTCTCCCGGTTTGGGGAACACTGAAGCTTTCTTT.

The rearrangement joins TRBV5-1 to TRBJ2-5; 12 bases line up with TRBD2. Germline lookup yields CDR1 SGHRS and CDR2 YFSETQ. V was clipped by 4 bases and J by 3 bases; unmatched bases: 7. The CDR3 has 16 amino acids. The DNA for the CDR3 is TGCGCCAGCAGCGCTACTCGACTAGCGGGGGAAGAGACCCAGTACTTC. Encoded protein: CASSATRLAGEETQYF.

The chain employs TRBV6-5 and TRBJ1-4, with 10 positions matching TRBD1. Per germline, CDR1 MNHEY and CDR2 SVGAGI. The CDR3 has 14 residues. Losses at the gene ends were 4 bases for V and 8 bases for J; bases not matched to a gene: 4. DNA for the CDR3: TGTGCCAGCAGTTGGACAGGGGGAGGAGAAAAACTGTTTTTT. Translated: CASSWTGGGEKLFF.

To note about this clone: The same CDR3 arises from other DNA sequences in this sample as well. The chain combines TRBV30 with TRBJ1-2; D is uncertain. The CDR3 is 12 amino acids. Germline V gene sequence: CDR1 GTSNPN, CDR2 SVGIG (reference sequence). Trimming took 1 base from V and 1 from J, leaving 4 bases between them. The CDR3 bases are TGTGCCTGGAGTGGCCGTAACTATGGCTACACCTTC. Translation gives CAWSGRNYGYTF. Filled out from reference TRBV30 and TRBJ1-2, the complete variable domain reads SQTIHQWPATLVQPVGSPLSLECTVEGTSNPNLYWYRQAAGRGLQLLFYSVGIGQISSEVPQNLSASRPQDRQFILSSKKLLLSDSGFYLCAWSGRNYGYTFGSGTRLTVV.

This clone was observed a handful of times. Here the CDR3 DNA reads TGTGCCAGCAGCTTAGTAGGCAGGGCCCACAATGAGCAGTTCTTC. It encodes CASSLVGRAHNEQFF. This sequence joins TRBV7-9 and TRBJ2-1, with TRBD1 as a possible D gene (5 bases). V lost 1 base and J 5 bases, leaving 12 bases between the germline ends. Germline loops: CDR1 SEHNR, CDR2 FQNEAQ (reference sequence). The CDR3 covers 15 residues.

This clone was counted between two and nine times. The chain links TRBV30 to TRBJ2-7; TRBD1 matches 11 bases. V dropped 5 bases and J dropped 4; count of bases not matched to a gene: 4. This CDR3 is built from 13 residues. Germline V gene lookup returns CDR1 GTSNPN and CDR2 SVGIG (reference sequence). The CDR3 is CAWRDRGNYEQYF. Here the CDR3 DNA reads TGTGCCTGGCGGGACAGGGGGAATTACGAGCAGTACTTC.

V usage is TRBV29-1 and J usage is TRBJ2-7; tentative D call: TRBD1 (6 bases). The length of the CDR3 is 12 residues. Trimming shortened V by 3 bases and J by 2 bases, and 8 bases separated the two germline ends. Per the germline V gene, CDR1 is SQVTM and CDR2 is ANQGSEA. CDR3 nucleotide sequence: TGCAGCGTTGAGGACAGTGCCTACGAGCAGTACTTC. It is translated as CSVEDSAYEQYF.

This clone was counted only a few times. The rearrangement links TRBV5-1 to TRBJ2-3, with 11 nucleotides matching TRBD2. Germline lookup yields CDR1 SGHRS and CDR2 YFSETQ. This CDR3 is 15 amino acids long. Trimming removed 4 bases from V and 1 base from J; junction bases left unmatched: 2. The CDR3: CASSPGLAGTDTQYF. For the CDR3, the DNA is TGCGCCAGCAGCCCGGGACTAGCGGGCACAGATACGCAGTATTTT.

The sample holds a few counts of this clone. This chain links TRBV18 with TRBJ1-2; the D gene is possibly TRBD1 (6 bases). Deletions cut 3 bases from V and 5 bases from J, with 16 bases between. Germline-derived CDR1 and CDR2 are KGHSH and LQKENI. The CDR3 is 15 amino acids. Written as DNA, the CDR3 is TGTGCCAGCTCACCCGAGGGGGATTCGGATTATGGCTACACCTTC. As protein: CASSPEGDSDYGYTF.

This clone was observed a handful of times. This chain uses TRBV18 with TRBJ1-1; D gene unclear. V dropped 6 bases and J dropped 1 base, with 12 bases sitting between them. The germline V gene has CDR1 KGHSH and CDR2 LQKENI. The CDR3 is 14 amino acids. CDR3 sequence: CASSLSEGNTEAFF. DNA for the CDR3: TGTGCCAGCTCCCTGTCTGAAGGGAACACTGAAGCTTTCTTT. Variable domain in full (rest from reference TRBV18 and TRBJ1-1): NAGVMQNPRHLVRRRGQEARLRCSPMKGHSHVYWYRQLPEEGLKFMVYLQKENIIDESGMPKERFSAEFPKEGPSILRIQQVVRGDSAAYFCASSLSEGNTEAFFGQGTRLTVV.

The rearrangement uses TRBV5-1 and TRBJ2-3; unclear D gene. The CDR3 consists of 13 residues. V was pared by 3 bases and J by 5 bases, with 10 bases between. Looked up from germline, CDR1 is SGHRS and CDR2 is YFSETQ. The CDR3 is CASSSKNGDTQYF. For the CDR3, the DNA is TGCGCCAGCAGCTCCAAAAACGGAGATACGCAGTATTTT.